These 17 T cell receptor beta chains were sequenced from one sample in a study of shared clonotypes between healthy human individuals. Profiling relied on immunoSEQ multiplex PCR, and the TCRdb table lists in-frame clones only, not all of them. The table has about 2 million clones, around 95% seen once. Sequencing was done on a sample of naive CD4+ T cells sorted from blood. The subset was: CD45RA+ positively selected. The source of these receptors is a man aged 18 to 29 in good health.

The chain has TRBV5-1 and TRBJ2-7; D possibly corresponds to TRBD1 (5 bases). Per the germline V gene, CDR1 is SGHRS and CDR2 is YFSETQ. This CDR3 is 14 amino acids long. The V gene lost 0 bases and the J gene lost 5 bases, with 12 bases spanning the gap. The CDR3: CASSLGDRRDEQYF. CDR3 DNA sequence: TGCGCCAGCAGCTTGGGTGACAGAAGAGACGAGCAGTACTTC.

V and J are TRBV6-6 and TRBJ1-3, with TRBD1 matching over 9 bases. The junction had 5 bases not matched to a gene; V was cut back by 8 bases and J by 3 bases. Germline CDR1 MNHNY, CDR2 SVGAGI (reference sequence). This CDR3 comprises 14 residues. The chain's CDR3 is CASGGTGFGNTIYF. Written as DNA, the CDR3 is TGTGCCAGCGGGGGGACAGGGTTTGGAAACACCATATATTTT.

The gene calls are TRBV7-9 and TRBJ1-6; a weak D match, TRBD1 (5 bases). Per the germline V gene, CDR1 is SEHNR and CDR2 is FQNEAQ (reference sequence). The CDR3 is 15 residues long. The ends were cut back, 4 bases at V and 7 bases at J, with 14 bases in the middle. DNA for the CDR3: TGTGCCAGCAGCTCACGAGACAGTCTGAATTCACCCCTCCACTTT. Translating it yields CASSSRDSLNSPLHF.

The rearrangement joins TRBV9 to TRBJ2-5; D not certain. The germline CDR1 and CDR2 sequences are SGDLS and YYNGEE. The ends were cut back, 3 bases at V and 5 bases at J, with 11 bases in the middle. The CDR3 loop spans 13 amino acids. The CDR3: CASSGVGRETQYF. The DNA of the CDR3 is TGTGCCAGCAGCGGCGTAGGTCGGGAGACCCAGTACTTC.

As for this clone: Other DNA sequences within the sample encode an identical CDR3. The rearrangement uses TRBV5-4 and TRBJ2-5; D unclear. This CDR3 contains 12 residues. The germline V gene encodes CDR1 SGHNT and CDR2 YYREEE (reference sequence). Trimming shortened V by 4 bases and J by 5 bases, and 9 bases separated the two germline ends. In DNA, the CDR3 is TGTGCCAGCAGCCTGGGCCCTGAGACCCAGTACTTC. As protein: CASSLGPETQYF.

The gene calls are TRBV6-5 and TRBJ2-7; D call uncertain. V was pared by 2 bases and J by 8 bases, with 13 bases between. This CDR3 has 13 amino acids. The germline CDR1 and CDR2 sequences are MNHEY and SVGAGI. Here the CDR3 reads CASSYGFPGQQYF. The CDR3 DNA follows: TGTGCCAGCAGTTACGGGTTCCCCGGGCAGCAGTACTTC.

The chain is built from TRBV6-5 and TRBJ2-7, with TRBD1 matching 8 bases. V shed 6 bases and J 3 bases; nucleotides not matched to a gene: 10. This CDR3 is 15 amino acids long. Germline CDR1 MNHEY, CDR2 SVGAGI. This CDR3 is CASRRPGQAVYEQYF. CDR3 sequence (DNA): TGTGCCAGCAGGCGCCCGGGACAGGCGGTCTACGAGCAGTACTTC.

Comments on this clone: Other DNA sequences in the same sample also yield this CDR3. The rearrangement links TRBV7-2 to TRBJ2-7, with 7 bases aligning to TRBD2. There are 14 residues in the CDR3. V was clipped by 4 bases and J by 2 bases; unmatched bases: 5. From germline, CDR1 is SGHTA and CDR2 FQGNSA. The DNA for the CDR3 is TGTGCCAGCAGCTCGGGAGGTAGTGCCTACGAGCAGTACTTC. Protein product: CASSSGGSAYEQYF.

The chain couples TRBV6-6 to TRBJ1-2; unclear D gene. The V and J ends lost 8 bases and 0 bases respectively, with 13 bases between them. The CDR3 is made up of 14 amino acids. Germline lookup yields CDR1 MNHNY and CDR2 SVGAGI (reference sequence). The CDR3 is CASLYGTANYGYTF. The CDR3 DNA reads TGTGCCAGCCTATACGGAACAGCTAACTATGGCTACACCTTC.

Concerning this clone: Other DNA sequences in the sample encode the same CDR3. The chain employs TRBV18 and TRBJ2-5; no firm D call. The germline gives CDR1 KGHSH, CDR2 LQKENI. V lost 0 bases and J 1 base, leaving 3 bases between the germline ends. The CDR3 has 13 amino acids. The CDR3 sequence: CASSPPVQETQYF. Written as DNA, the CDR3 is TGTGCCAGCTCACCACCGGTCCAAGAGACCCAGTACTTC.

This clone showed up just once. Written as DNA, the CDR3 is TGTGCCAGTAGCGCATCGGGACTAGGAACCTACGAGCAGTACTTC. It specifies CASSASGLGTYEQYF. This chain uses TRBV19 with TRBJ2-7; the match to TRBD2 covers 8 bases. There are 15 residues in the CDR3. V dropped 6 bases and J dropped 2; count of bases not matched to a gene: 9. CDR1 and CDR2 from the germline V gene are LNHDA and SQIVND (reference sequence).

The V and J genes are TRBV7-9 and TRBJ1-2; tentatively, D is TRBD1 (6 bases). V was shortened by 1 base and J by 8 bases, with 8 bases between the two germline ends. The V gene's germline CDR1 is SEHNR and CDR2 FQNEAQ (reference sequence). This CDR3 spans 12 amino acids. The CDR3 nucleotides read TGTGCCAGCAGCTTAGGACAGGAAGGCTACACCTTC. This gives the protein CASSLGQEGYTF.

Only one count was recorded for this clone. This chain uses TRBV30 with TRBJ2-7, with TRBD2 matching over 9 bases. This CDR3 spans 16 amino acids. The junction had 8 bases not matched to a gene; V was cut back by 0 bases and J by 2 bases. Per germline, CDR1 GTSNPN and CDR2 SVGIG (reference sequence). In DNA form, the CDR3 reads TGTGCCTGGAGTGTACGGAGGCTAGCGGGAACCTACGAGCAGTACTTC. Its protein product is CAWSVRRLAGTYEQYF.

The gene calls are TRBV9 and TRBJ2-3; 7 positions match TRBD1. The CDR3 spans 15 residues. V lost 5 bases to trimming and J lost 2 bases; unmatched junction nucleotides: 8. Per germline, CDR1 SGDLS and CDR2 YYNGEE. CDR3 coding DNA: TGTGCCAGCAGTGAGACAGGGATAGCCACAGATACGCAGTATTTT. Its protein is CASSETGIATDTQYF. Full variable domain (outside the CDR3, taken from reference TRBV9 and TRBJ2-3): DSGVTQTPKHLITATGQRVTLRCSPRSGDLSVYWYQQSLDQGLQFLIQYYNGEERAKGNILERFSAQQFPDLHSELNLSSLELGDSALYFCASSETGIATDTQYFGPGTRLTVL.

The chain is built from TRBV2 and TRBJ2-7; 8 bases match TRBD2. The CDR3 is made up of 16 amino acids. Trimming cost V 7 bases and J 6 bases; bases outside gene matches: 17. Germline CDR1 SNHLY, CDR2 FYNNEI. In nucleotides, the CDR3 is TGTGCCAGCACCCTGGGGGTGTCGGGAGGGCCACCCGAGCAGTACTTC. It is translated as CASTLGVSGGPPEQYF.

This sequence joins TRBV4-1 and TRBJ1-1; TRBD1 agrees at 8 bases. The CDR3 totals 15 residues. Germline CDR1 MGHRA, CDR2 YSYEKL. The junction had 8 bases not matched to a gene; V was cut back by 3 bases and J by 5 bases. CDR3 in DNA: TGCGCCAGCAGCCAGGTACTGGACAGGGAGACTGAAGCTTTCTTT. Amino acids: CASSQVLDRETEAFF.

This chain joins TRBV19 and TRBJ2-1; 7 bases agree with TRBD2. Germline CDR1 reads LNHDA; CDR2 reads SQIVND (reference sequence). V shed 6 bases, J shed 6 bases, and the junction held 5 bases outside the gene matches. The CDR3 runs to 13 residues. CDR3: CASSQRDPNEQFF. In DNA, the CDR3 is TGTGCCAGTAGCCAGCGGGACCCCAATGAGCAGTTCTTC. Together with reference TRBV19 and TRBJ2-1, the CDR3 gives the full variable domain: DGGITQSPKYLFRKEGQNVTLSCEQNLNHDAMYWYRQDPGQGLRLIYYSQIVNDFQKGDIAEGYSVSREKKESFPLTVTSAQKNPTAFYLCASSQRDPNEQFFGPGTRLTVL.